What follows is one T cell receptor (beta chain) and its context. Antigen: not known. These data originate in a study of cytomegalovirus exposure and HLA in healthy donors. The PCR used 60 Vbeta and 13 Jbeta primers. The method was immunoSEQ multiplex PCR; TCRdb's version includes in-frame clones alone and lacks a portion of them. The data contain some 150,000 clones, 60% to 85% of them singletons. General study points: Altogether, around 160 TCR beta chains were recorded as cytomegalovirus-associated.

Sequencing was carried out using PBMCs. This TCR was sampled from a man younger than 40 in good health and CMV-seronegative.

The DNA of the CDR3 is TGTGCCAGCAGCCAAAGGGGGGGGGCCACAGATACGCAGTATTTT. As protein: CASSQRGGATDTQYF. The chain couples TRBV6-5 to TRBJ2-3; weak D call: TRBD2 (7 bases). Trimming took 6 bases from V and 2 from J, leaving 15 bases between them. CDR1 and CDR2 from the germline V gene are MNHEY and SVGAGI. The CDR3 totals 15 residues.